This record covers a single TCR beta chain. It has no known antigen specificity. Per-nucleotide qualities are absent, and no much larger clonotype sits a single base away. In the prospective study, participants were roughly 18 to 95 years old, resided in about two dozen geographic areas of the United States, and were enrolled through a virtual design. Cohort assignment in the prospective study relied on participant-reported clinical history from a screening survey and a study questionnaire. A participant counted as exposed if, within 2 weeks of entering the study, that participant had been in contact with someone who had a PCR-confirmed or clinician-diagnosed COVID-19 case. Mobile phlebotomists in the prospective study collected whole blood, serum and a nasopharyngeal or oropharyngeal swab from every participant. Participants in the prospective study had the option to provide additional blood draws and questionnaires over a 2-month period. Before DNA extraction, blood samples from the prospective study were shipped at room temperature or frozen.

These data are taken from a study of blood T cell repertoires in COVID-19 (dated by TCRdb to 2018 to 2020). Regarding the complete study: Samples from collaborators originated in the United States, Italy and Spain and spanned both the acute and convalescent phases of COVID-19. The material from the prospective study consisted of cDNA or gDNA derived from T cells, B-cell-depleted T cells, or PBMCs. The dataset comprised deeply sampled blood TCRbeta repertoires from subjects exposed to, actively infected with, or recovered from COVID-19. The repertoires were released in a freely available public database intended as a resource for research on the immune response to SARS-CoV-2. The samples were drawn from two sources: the first 160 participants of the ongoing ImmuneRACE study, and 1,000 to 1,500 subjects contributed by 6 global collaborators. The sample metadata nearly always contained a de-identified subject ID, COVID-19 status, age in years and sex. Where available, HLA class I and class II types were taken from metadata supplied by the sample provider and were not determined by assay-based typing. The paper as a whole reports these results and caveats: Clinical and demographic metadata were provided uncurated, with the amount varying by source and participant.

From its cysteine to its phenylalanine, the CDR3 spans 14 amino acids. Solely the CDR3 DNA is kept, with 42 bases framed from the first base. From V the trimming removes 6 bases and from J it removes 6 bases, while the gene matches leave 7 bases of the junction unaccounted for. The germline V gene provides CDR1 SNHLY and CDR2 FYNNEI. The immunoSEQ Assay, a bias-controlled multiplex PCR, was used to amplify TCRbeta CDR3 regions from genomic DNA. In the source study's methods: Within the assay, amplification of reference gene primers was used to estimate how many nucleated cells each sample contained. Sequence reads were collapsed and filtered to measure the absolute abundance of every unique TCRbeta CDR3 rearrangement. Productive Simpson clonality was computed per sample as the square root of Simpson's diversity index over productive rearrangements. Held by TCRdb, this immuneACCESS table contains in-frame sequences only and omits some clones. Under half of the omission traces to an unresolved V gene where checked; the cause of the rest is unknown. That table gives V, J and clone size, and the DNA gave D and trimming. Present in this sample are approximately 150,000 clones, 80% to 85% of which were seen just once. In total, the top ten clones hold over 4% of the sample.

Specimen: PBMCs or T cells enriched from blood (not recorded which). The TCR originated in a man aged 70 or older who had been exposed to COVID-19. This chain joins TRBV2 to TRBJ1-1; 10 central bases correspond to TRBD1. The CDR3 region: CASRDGTGVSEAFF. The nucleotides read TGTGCCAGCAGGGACGGGACAGGGGTATCTGAAGCTTTCTTT.